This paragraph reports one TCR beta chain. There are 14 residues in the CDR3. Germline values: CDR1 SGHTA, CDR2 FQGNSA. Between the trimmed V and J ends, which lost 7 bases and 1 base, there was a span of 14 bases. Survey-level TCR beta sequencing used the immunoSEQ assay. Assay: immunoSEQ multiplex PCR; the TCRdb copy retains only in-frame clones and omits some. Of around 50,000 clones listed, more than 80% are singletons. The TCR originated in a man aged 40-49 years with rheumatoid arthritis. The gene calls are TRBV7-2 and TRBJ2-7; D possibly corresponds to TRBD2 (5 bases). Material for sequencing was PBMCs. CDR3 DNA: TGTGCCAGCAAGGCGGACTTTGGATCCTACGAGCAGTACTTC. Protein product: CASKADFGSYEQYF.